The sequence of this T cell receptor beta chain was determined in a study of identical twins. Findings of the study overall: Out-of-frame alpha sequences that twins shared showed excess low generation probability. One should note that invariant MAIT and iNKT cells could partly confound zero-insertion analyses. In beta out-of-frame sequences, the excess sharing between twins was weaker.

About this clonotype itself: Its antigen is still unknown.

Unique molecular identifiers were present on the cDNA, and a universal primer site came from template switching. TCRdb itself ran the 5' RACE reads through MiXCR, one entry per CDR3 protein. This table has a few hundred thousand distinct CDR3 sequences, about 8.3% appearing once. There are 16 residues in the CDR3. The germline V gene has CDR1 MNHEY and CDR2 SMNVEV (reference sequence). The V gene end was trimmed by 5 bases and the J gene end by 2 bases; junction bases not matched to a gene: 9. This sample was shared with a second study, whose subject was yellow fever vaccine responses in identical twins.

This receptor was taken from a woman younger than 35 in good health. Sequenced: CD8+ T cells sorted from blood. The V gene is TRBV27, the J gene TRBJ2-1; 7 nucleotides match TRBD2. The CDR3 sequence is CASSAPSGATYNEQFF. The CDR3 coding sequence is TGTGCCAGCAGTGCACCTAGCGGAGCTACCTACAATGAGCAGTTCTTC.